The 27 T cell receptor beta chains in this list originate from one sample, sequenced in a study of shared T cell receptors in the human thymus. TCRdb keeps only in-frame clones here, not all; method: immunoSEQ multiplex PCR. The sample contains roughly 560,000 clones, around 82% of which appear only once. The same sample was also studied in work on human thymus T cells.

The specimen was thymocytes. These receptors originate from a boy in the first two years of life with a congenital heart defect.

This clone was counted only a few times. This rearrangement joins TRBV9 to TRBJ2-1; perhaps TRBD2 as D (8 bases). Germline-derived CDR1 and CDR2 are SGDLS and YYNGEE. The CDR3 is 19 residues long. V was cut by 1 base and J by 3 bases, with 23 bases left in between. CDR3 bases: TGTGCCAGCAGCGTAAGGGACAGAGAGGGACTAGGATACTACAATGAGCAGTTCTTC. Its translation: CASSVRDREGLGYYNEQFF.

This clone was picked up a small number of times. The rearrangement joins TRBV19 to TRBJ1-2; D is ambiguous. V was cut by 11 bases and J by 4 bases, with 17 bases left in between. The germline gives CDR1 LNHDA, CDR2 SQIVND (reference sequence). CDR3 length: 13 residues. The chain's CDR3 is CARFDLSGYGYTF. DNA for the CDR3: TGTGCCCGTTTCGACCTTTCGGGCTATGGCTACACCTTC. Variable domain in full (rest from reference TRBV19 and TRBJ1-2): DGGITQSPKYLFRKEGQNVTLSCEQNLNHDAMYWYRQDPGQGLRLIYYSQIVNDFQKGDIAEGYSVSREKKESFPLTVTSAQKNPTAFYLCARFDLSGYGYTFGSGTRLTVV.

This chain connects TRBV27 to TRBJ2-3, with 12 bases lining up with TRBD1. Germline CDR1 reads MNHEY; CDR2 reads SMNVEV (reference sequence). This CDR3 comprises 16 residues. The junction had 5 bases not matched to a gene; V was cut back by 3 bases and J by 4 bases. The DNA of the CDR3 is TGTGCCAGCAGTTTCGGGACAGGGGGCGAAGCAGATACGCAGTATTTT. Amino acids: CASSFGTGGEADTQYF.

The chain joins TRBV27 to TRBJ2-3; 9 bases match TRBD2. The CDR3 length is 15 residues. Trimming at V came to 8 bases and at J to 1 base, leaving 7 bases not matched to a gene. Germline CDR1 and CDR2: MNHEY and SMNVEV (reference sequence). The CDR3 DNA reads TGTGCCAGCCAGGTAGCGGGAGTGGGCACAGATACGCAGTATTTT. Its protein product is CASQVAGVGTDTQYF.

This clone was counted once. The CDR3 region has the DNA TGTGCCAGTAGTATTAGGGGCCAAGGGAACAATGAGCAGTTCTTC. It specifies CASSIRGQGNNEQFF. The V call is TRBV19, the J call TRBJ2-1, with D possibly TRBD1 on 5 matching bases. The CDR3 totals 15 residues. The germline V and J ends were trimmed by 3 bases and 5 bases, with 14 bases remaining between them. Germline V CDR1 and CDR2: LNHDA, SQIVND (reference sequence).

The rearrangement links TRBV19 to TRBJ2-5; maybe TRBD1 (6 bases). Trimming removed 7 bases at V and 5 bases at J, with 14 bases between. The CDR3 is made up of 13 amino acids. Germline V gene data show CDR1 as LNHDA and CDR2 as SQIVND (reference sequence). CDR3 nucleotides: TGTGCCAGTAAGCAGGGGAACGGTGAGACCCAGTACTTC. Translating it yields CASKQGNGETQYF.

The J gene is TRBJ2-1, the V gene TRBV2; TRBD2 aligns across 7 bases. This CDR3 region has 14 residues. V dropped 8 bases and J dropped 3; count of bases not matched to a gene: 7. Germline loops: CDR1 SNHLY, CDR2 FYNNEI. CDR3 amino acids: CASEERGYYNEQFF. CDR3 sequence (DNA): TGTGCCAGCGAGGAGCGGGGATACTACAATGAGCAGTTCTTC.

The V and J genes are TRBV12-5 and TRBJ2-1; 8 bases are a match to TRBD2. Trimming cost V 5 bases and J 2 bases; bases outside gene matches: 8. CDR1 is LGHNT and CDR2 is FRNRAP in the germline V gene. The CDR3 spans 16 residues. The CDR3 region has the DNA TGTGCTAGTGGTGGACGAAGAGCGGGAGCCTACAATGAGCAGTTCTTC. Encoded protein: CASGGRRAGAYNEQFF.

The rearrangement uses TRBV9 and TRBJ1-2, with a weak D call TRBD1 (6 bases). The CDR3 is 15 residues long. From germline, CDR1 is SGDLS and CDR2 YYNGEE. The V end lost 4 bases, the J end lost 2 bases, and 15 bases lay between the germline ends. The CDR3 coding sequence is TGTGCCAGCAGCCCCACGGACAGATTAAACTATGGCTACACCTTC. Its translation: CASSPTDRLNYGYTF.

This sequence joins TRBV5-1 and TRBJ2-5; 7 nucleotides agree with TRBD2. Germline-derived CDR1 and CDR2 are SGHRS and YFSETQ. With 5 bases clipped from V and 2 bases from J, the junction kept 9 bases outside the gene matches. The CDR3 sequence is 15 residues long. The CDR3 here is CASSQPSGGQETQYF. The CDR3 bases are TGCGCCAGCAGTCAACCTAGCGGAGGGCAAGAGACCCAGTACTTC.

V usage is TRBV5-1 and J usage is TRBJ2-7, with D possibly matching TRBD1 (6 bases). V shed 0 bases and J shed 2 bases, with 9 bases lying between them. Germline CDR1 is SGHRS and CDR2 is YFSETQ. The CDR3 extends over 14 amino acids. The CDR3 sequence: CASSLGGPAYEQYF. The DNA for the CDR3 is TGCGCCAGCAGCTTGGGGGGGCCCGCCTACGAGCAGTACTTC.

A few counts support this clone. The chain is built from TRBV6-1 and TRBJ2-7; weak D call: TRBD2 (5 bases). The V end lost 0 bases, the J end lost 5 bases, and 11 bases lay between the germline ends. The CDR3 runs to 14 residues. Germline values: CDR1 MNHNS, CDR2 SASEGT. The CDR3 DNA is TGTGCCAGCAGTGAAGCGGGAGCGGTCCACGAGCAGTACTTC. Translation: CASSEAGAVHEQYF.

This rearrangement joins TRBV28 to TRBJ1-5, with TRBD1 as a possible D gene (5 bases). V lost 11 bases, J lost 5 bases, and 19 bases lay in between. Germline V gene sequence: CDR1 MDHEN, CDR2 SYDVKM. The CDR3 extends over 14 amino acids. The CDR3 loop reads CAGRRGGVDQPQHF. DNA of the CDR3: TGTGCCGGCCGCCGCGGGGGAGTGGATCAGCCCCAGCATTTT.

The chain couples TRBV30 to TRBJ2-1; 7 bases are shared with TRBD2. This CDR3 is 13 amino acids long. Per the germline V gene, CDR1 is GTSNPN and CDR2 is SVGIG (reference sequence). The ends lost 5 bases at V and 3 bases at J; junction bases unmatched: 4. The CDR3 loop reads CAWDLAGYNEQFF. The CDR3 DNA follows: TGTGCCTGGGACTTAGCGGGCTACAATGAGCAGTTCTTC.

The chain is built from TRBV4-1 and TRBJ2-7, with 7 bases matching TRBD1. The length of the CDR3 is 15 residues. V trimming: 2 bases; J trimming: 0 bases; junction bases outside the gene matches: 4. Per germline, CDR1 MGHRA and CDR2 YSYEKL. CDR3 protein: CASSQLRDSSYEQYF. DNA for the CDR3: TGCGCCAGCAGCCAATTAAGGGACAGCTCCTACGAGCAGTACTTC.

J is TRBJ2-3 and V is TRBV4-3, with 8 bases fitting TRBD2. Germline CDR1 and CDR2: LGHNA and YSLEER. The J segment lost 1 base and the V segment lost 3 bases, leaving 6 bases of the junction unmatched. The CDR3 runs 16 residues. CDR3 coding DNA: TGCGCCAGCAGCCAGAGGTGGCGGGAGGGCACAGATACGCAGTATTTT. It yields the protein CASSQRWREGTDTQYF.

The chain carries TRBV27 and TRBJ1-2; 7 bases match TRBD1. The CDR3 runs 14 residues. Germline V gene lookup returns CDR1 MNHEY and CDR2 SMNVEV (reference sequence). J was trimmed by 8 bases and V by 6 bases; bases with no gene match: 12. CDR3 amino acids: CASSRTNRGRGYTF. CDR3 in DNA: TGTGCCAGCAGCCGAACCAACAGGGGTCGCGGCTACACCTTC.

V and J are TRBV9 and TRBJ1-2, with D perhaps TRBD1 (5 bases). CDR1 SGDLS and CDR2 YYNGEE come from the germline V gene. The V end lost 1 base, the J end lost 4 bases, and 17 bases lay between the germline ends. This CDR3 region has 16 residues. DNA for the CDR3: TGTGCCAGCAGCGTATGCCGGGGGGGGGAAAGCTATGGCTACACCTTC. This gives the protein CASSVCRGGESYGYTF.

The chain uses TRBV7-9 and TRBJ2-1; D not resolved. CDR1 is SEHNR, CDR2 FQNEAQ, per germline (reference sequence). The CDR3 consists of 15 residues. V lost 6 bases, J lost 1 base, and 13 bases lay in between. In nucleotides, the CDR3 is TGTGCCAGCAGAAAACCACACCCATCCTACAATGAGCAGTTCTTC. Translating it yields CASRKPHPSYNEQFF.

CDR3 amino acids: CATQIPLYEQYF. CDR3 nucleotides: TGTGCCACCCAGATCCCTCTTTACGAGCAGTACTTC. This rearrangement joins TRBV10-3 to TRBJ2-7; D uncertain. CDR1 ENHRY and CDR2 SYGVKD come from the germline V gene. The CDR3 has 12 amino acids. Between the trimmed V and J ends, which lost 10 bases and 4 bases, there was a span of 14 bases.

J is TRBJ2-1 and V is TRBV4-3; D unclear. The germline CDR1 and CDR2 sequences are LGHNA and YSLEER. The CDR3 is made up of 17 amino acids. Trimming left V 4 bases short and J 4 bases short, with 20 bases between. The CDR3 region has the DNA TGCGCCAGCAGCCTCCTACCTGCGGCAGCCCAATACAATGAGCAGTTCTTC. This gives the protein CASSLLPAAAQYNEQFF.

As DNA, the CDR3 is TGTGCCAGCAGCCCCAGGGGATCCTACGAGCAGTACTTC. Translation gives CASSPRGSYEQYF. The J gene is TRBJ2-7, the V gene TRBV7-2, with a tentative D call TRBD1 (6 bases). Germline V gene sequence: CDR1 SGHTA, CDR2 FQGNSA. V was trimmed by 5 bases and J by 1 base, leaving 9 bases between them. This CDR3 has 13 amino acids.

This clone was seen only once. The chain is built from TRBV28 and TRBJ1-1; the match to TRBD1 covers 8 bases. After removal of 6 bases from V and 7 bases from J, the junction contained 7 bases not matched to a gene. This CDR3 has 13 residues. The V gene's germline CDR1 is MDHEN and CDR2 SYDVKM. Written as DNA, the CDR3 is TGTGCCAGCAGCCATACAGGGGGTGTTGAAGCTTTCTTT. This codes for CASSHTGGVEAFF.

The chain uses TRBV27 and TRBJ1-2; 9 nucleotides match TRBD1. Trimming removed 6 bases from V and 6 bases from J; junction bases left unmatched: 11. From germline, CDR1 is MNHEY and CDR2 SMNVEV (reference sequence). The CDR3 is 15 residues long. CDR3: CASSVDRGEGDGYTF. CDR3 bases: TGTGCCAGCAGCGTGGACAGGGGAGAGGGAGATGGCTACACCTTC.

This sequence joins TRBV6-4 and TRBJ2-7, with TRBD2 as a possible D gene (5 bases). Germline CDR1 reads MRHNA; CDR2 reads SNTAGT. V was cut by 9 bases and J by 3 bases, with 15 bases left in between. The CDR3 is 13 amino acids. Here the CDR3 DNA reads TGTGCCAGAAAGAGCTTTCGGGACTACGAGCAGTACTTC. Amino acids: CARKSFRDYEQYF.

The rearrangement uses TRBV29-1 and TRBJ2-7; 11 bases align to TRBD2. The CDR3 spans 13 residues. Trimming removed 2 bases from V and 7 bases from J; junction bases left unmatched: 4. Germline V CDR1 and CDR2: SQVTM, ANQGSEA. The DNA for the CDR3 is TGCAGCGTTGAATCTAGCGGGAGGAGGGAGCAGTACTTC. It yields the protein CSVESSGRREQYF.

The chain recombines TRBV19 with TRBJ1-2, with 8 positions matching TRBD1. The CDR3 consists of 14 residues. Looked up from germline, CDR1 is LNHDA and CDR2 is SQIVND (reference sequence). V was pared by 3 bases and J by 7 bases, with 7 bases of the junction left unmatched. The CDR3 spells CASSMGQGAGGYTF. The CDR3 DNA follows: TGTGCCAGTAGTATGGGGCAGGGGGCCGGTGGCTACACCTTC.